The sequence of this TCR beta chain was determined in a study of shared clonotypes between healthy human individuals. The CD4+ fraction was divided into a CD45RA+ naive subset and a CD45RA-negative memory subset. Trimming stripped 4 bases from V and 7 bases from J, with 17 bases between. The CDR3 is made up of 16 amino acids. Germline CDR1 SEHNR, CDR2 FQNEAQ (reference sequence). Sorted-subset replicate PCR reactions were performed with approximately 190 ng DNA, corresponding to tens of thousands of T cell genomes. TCRdb's table, derived via immunoSEQ multiplex PCR, lists solely in-frame clones and lacks some. This sample has about 2 million clones, with 95% found just once.

This clonotype was obtained from a man younger than 35 in good health. Sample: naive CD4+ T cells sorted from blood. The subset was: CD45RA+ positively selected. The chain uses TRBV7-9 and TRBJ1-6, with a weak D call TRBD1 (6 bases). The CDR3 region has the DNA TGTGCCAGCAGCTCCAGCAGGGACATTTGGAATTCACCCCTCCACTTT. Its translation is CASSSSRDIWNSPLHF. The whole variable domain, filled in from reference TRBV7-9 and TRBJ1-6, reads DTGVSQNPRHKITKRGQNVTFRCDPISEHNRLYWYRQTLGQGPEFLTYFQNEAQLEKSRLLSDRFSAERPKGSFSTLEIQRTEQGDSAMYLCASSSSRDIWNSPLHFGNGTRLTVT.